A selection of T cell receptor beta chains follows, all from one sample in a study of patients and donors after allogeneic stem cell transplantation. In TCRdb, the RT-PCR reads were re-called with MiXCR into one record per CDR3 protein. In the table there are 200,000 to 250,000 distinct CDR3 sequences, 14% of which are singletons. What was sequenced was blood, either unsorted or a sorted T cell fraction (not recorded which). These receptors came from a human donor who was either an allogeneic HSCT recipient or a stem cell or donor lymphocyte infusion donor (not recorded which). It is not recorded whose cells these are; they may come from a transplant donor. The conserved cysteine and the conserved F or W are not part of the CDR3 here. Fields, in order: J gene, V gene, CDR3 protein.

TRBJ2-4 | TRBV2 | ASRAQGRDIQY
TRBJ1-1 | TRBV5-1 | ASSLLGQWGASGITEAF
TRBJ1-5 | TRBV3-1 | ASSQGGLNQPQH
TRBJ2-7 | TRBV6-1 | ASSPDRDRGYSYEQY
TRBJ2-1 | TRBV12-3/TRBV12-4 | ASSLEEHCLPLLHNEQF
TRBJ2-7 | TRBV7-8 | ASSSGLVAYEQY
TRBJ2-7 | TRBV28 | ASSSPAGTYEQY
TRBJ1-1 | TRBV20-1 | SARVGGGAYGAF
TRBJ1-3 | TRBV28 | ASSFGPDSGNTIY
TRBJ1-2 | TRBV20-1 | SAWTGVGYT
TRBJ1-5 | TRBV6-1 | ASSVSQANQPQH
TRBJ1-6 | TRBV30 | ASRSNSNNSPLH
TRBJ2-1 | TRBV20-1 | SPWNHNEQF
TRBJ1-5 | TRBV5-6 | ASSLLENQPQH
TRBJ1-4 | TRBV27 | ASSTDIGLEKLF
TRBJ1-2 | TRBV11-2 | ASSPGRIYGYT
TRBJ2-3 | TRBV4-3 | ASSQDSNTDTQY
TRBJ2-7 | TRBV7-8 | ASSSVRAPGRRDEQY
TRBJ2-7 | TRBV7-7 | ASSLDRENYEQY
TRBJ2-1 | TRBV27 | ASSYGHSGGDEQF
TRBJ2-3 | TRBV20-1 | SASAGRGSTDTQY
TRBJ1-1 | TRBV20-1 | SARPALGDTEAF
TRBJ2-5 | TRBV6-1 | ASSRDRWETQY
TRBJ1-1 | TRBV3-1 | ASSHGAGVGTEAF
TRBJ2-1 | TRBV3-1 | ASSAGTAYNEQF
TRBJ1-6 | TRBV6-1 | ASSGQSNSPLH